This section outlines one T cell receptor (beta chain) sequence together with its context. Its target is not known. These data belong to a study of beta chain features in type 1 diabetes. Since all of the isolated RNA was reverse transcribed, expressed TCRB transcripts were what got sequenced. The protocol was immunoSEQ multiplex PCR, while the TCRdb copy is restricted to in-frame clones and leaves out a portion. This sample has 150,000 to 190,000 clones, with 10% found just once. Study conclusions and caveats: The study found that naive, central memory and Treg TCRB repertoires appeared more similar in patients than in healthy donors. All four CD4+ subsets from Type 1 diabetes patients carried moderately but significantly shorter TCRB CDR3s. The influence of HLA type on TCRB rearrangement stayed undetermined. More deletions and fewer insertions at VDJ junctions were found in patients with type 1 diabetes.

V shed 2 bases, J shed 4 bases, and the junction held 4 bases outside the gene matches. The CDR3 runs to 15 residues. Germline CDR1 is SGHNT and CDR2 is YYREEE (reference sequence). The rearrangement links TRBV5-4 to TRBJ2-5, with 11 bases fitting TRBD2. The sequence derives from a man aged 25 to 40 with type 1 diabetes. Sequencing input: central memory CD4+ T cells from blood. The CDR3 sequence is CASSLTSGSPETQYF. The CDR3 nucleotides read TGTGCCAGCAGCTTAACTAGCGGGAGCCCAGAGACCCAGTACTTC.